These 6 T cell receptor beta chains share one sample of origin, sequenced in a study of cytomegalovirus exposure and HLA in healthy donors. The PCR had 60 Vbeta and 13 Jbeta primers. The repertoire was sequenced with immunoSEQ multiplex PCR; TCRdb's copy has only in-frame clones and lacks some. The data contain fewer than 250,000 clones, roughly four fifths of them singletons. Sequencing was done on a sample of PBMCs. These TCRs come from a woman between 45 and 65 years old in good health and CMV-seropositive.

V gene TRBV25-1 combines with J gene TRBJ2-7; no reliable D call. The germline V gene has CDR1 MGHDK and CDR2 SYGVNS. The CDR3 length is 14 residues. The germline V and J ends were trimmed by 5 bases and 3 bases, with 14 bases remaining between them. This CDR3 is CASSPVGGDYEQYF. The CDR3 DNA reads TGTGCCAGCAGTCCCGTCGGCGGTGACTACGAGCAGTACTTC.

This clone was observed a handful of times. V usage is TRBV19 and J usage is TRBJ2-2; 11 nucleotides line up with TRBD1. Germline-derived CDR1 and CDR2 are LNHDA and SQIVND (reference sequence). There are 14 residues in the CDR3. CDR3 region: CASGQGANTGELFF. CDR3 coding DNA: TGTGCTAGCGGACAGGGGGCAAACACCGGGGAGCTGTTTTTT.

V usage is TRBV6-6 and J usage is TRBJ2-7; D might be TRBD1 (5 bases). CDR1 and CDR2 (germline): MNHNY, SVGAGI (reference sequence). CDR3 length equals 13 residues. V lost 4 bases and J 3 bases, leaving 10 bases between the germline ends. CDR3 region: CASSLGELYEQYF. In DNA, the CDR3 is TGTGCCAGCAGTTTAGGGGAACTCTACGAGCAGTACTTC.

The count of this clone is one. This rearrangement joins TRBV6-1 to TRBJ2-7, with 10 bases that match TRBD1. The CDR3 is 14 amino acids. Per germline, CDR1 MNHNS and CDR2 SASEGT. Germline trimming cut 7 bases from V and 4 bases from J; bases unmatched to any gene: 7. The CDR3 loop reads CASKTGQGVYEQYF. The CDR3 DNA sequence: TGTGCCAGCAAGACAGGACAGGGGGTTTACGAGCAGTACTTC.

This rearrangement joins TRBV11-2 to TRBJ2-7; D possibly corresponds to TRBD1 (5 bases). The V end lost 5 bases, the J end lost 3 bases, and 11 bases lay between the germline ends. The CDR3 spans 13 residues. CDR1 SGHAT and CDR2 FQNNGV come from the germline V gene. This CDR3 reads CASSLTGHYEQYF. The CDR3, as DNA: TGTGCCAGCAGCCTCACAGGCCACTACGAGCAGTACTTC.

V usage is TRBV28 and J usage is TRBJ2-2; TRBD1 might be the D (5 bases). V was pared by 5 bases and J by 3 bases, with 16 bases between. The CDR3 is 16 amino acids. Germline CDR1 MDHEN, CDR2 SYDVKM. The CDR3 DNA reads TGTGCCAGCAGTCAAGGGGCGGTTCGGCACACCGGGGAGCTGTTTTTT. Encoded protein: CASSQGAVRHTGELFF.